These 15 T cell receptor beta chains came from one sample sequenced in a study of graft-versus-host responses after intestinal transplantation (dated by TCRdb to about 2021). No cognate antigen is known for these TCRs. What this sample's time point label stands for: cells obtained before transplantation from donor or recipient. The library was produced with the immunoSEQ multiplex PCR assay. TCRdb stores this immuneACCESS table with in-frame sequences only. Part of the clones is absent; in the studies checked, under half of the shortfall reflects unresolved V genes, and no reason is known for the rest. This sample lists some 62,000 clones; 90% were detected once. The ten top clones hold 1.7% of the sample. The sequenced sample was unstimulated CD8+ T cells sorted from spleen or lymph node cells, obtained before transplant. Receptors were obtained from a human donor who was the organ donor for an intestinal transplant.

The chain carries TRBV7-8 and TRBJ2-1, with a possible D match to TRBD2 (8 bases). CDR3 size: 14 residues. Per the germline V gene, CDR1 is SGHVS and CDR2 is FQNEAQ. Trimming removed 5 bases from V and 4 bases from J, with 12 bases in between. The CDR3 sequence is CASSAGGQYNEQFF. CDR3 DNA sequence: TGTGCCAGCAGCGCGGGGGGACAGTACAATGAGCAGTTCTTC.

This chain connects TRBV13 to TRBJ1-1, with TRBD1 matching over 8 bases. Germline V gene sequence: CDR1 PRHDT, CDR2 FYEKMQ (reference sequence). The V and J ends lost 5 bases and 1 base, in that order; junction bases with no gene match: 6. The CDR3 sequence is 15 residues long. CDR3 loop: CASSQYRGWNTEAFF. The CDR3 nucleotides are TGTGCCAGCAGCCAATACAGGGGGTGGAACACTGAAGCTTTCTTT.

The V gene is TRBV19, the J gene TRBJ2-5; D gene unclear. The ends were cut back, 3 bases at V and 5 bases at J, with 10 bases in the middle. Germline V lookup: CDR1 LNHDA, CDR2 SQIVND (reference sequence). The CDR3 extends over 13 amino acids. CDR3 DNA sequence: TGTGCCAGTAGTATGCTAAATTGGGAGACCCAGTACTTC. It translates to CASSMLNWETQYF.

This clone was counted a single time. The chain recombines TRBV11-2 with TRBJ2-7; TRBD2 is a possible D gene (6 bases). The CDR3 sequence is 14 residues long. Germline V gives CDR1 SGHAT, CDR2 FQNNGV. Trimming cost V 1 base and J 2 bases, with 9 bases left between them. CDR3 sequence: CASSLGGVTYEQYF. In nucleotides, the CDR3 is TGTGCCAGCAGCTTAGGCGGGGTCACCTACGAGCAGTACTTC.

This clone was observed once. The V and J genes are TRBV16 and TRBJ1-5; 7 positions match TRBD1. This CDR3 contains 18 residues. The V segment lost 4 bases and the J segment 8 bases; nucleotides outside the gene matches: 20. Germline V gene data show CDR1 as KGHSY and CDR2 as FQNENV. CDR3 DNA: TGTGCCAGCAGCCGAATTTTGGAGACAGGGCCGAGAAGGGAGCCCCAGCATTTT. As protein: CASSRILETGPRREPQHF.

This chain links TRBV5-6 with TRBJ2-3; 11 bases are shared with TRBD2. The CDR3 contains 18 residues. V shed 0 bases and J 6 bases; nucleotides not matched to a gene: 12. The germline gives CDR1 SGHDT, CDR2 YYEEEE. The CDR3 DNA reads as TGTGCCAGCAGCTTGGGGGTAGTAGCGGGAGGGCCAATTGATACGCAGTATTTT. The encoded protein is CASSLGVVAGGPIDTQYF.

This rearrangement joins TRBV28 to TRBJ2-1; 8 bases line up with TRBD2. Germline V gene lookup returns CDR1 MDHEN and CDR2 SYDVKM. Germline trimming cut 2 bases from V and 8 bases from J; bases unmatched to any gene: 5. The CDR3 loop spans 14 amino acids. The CDR3: CASSLQGSGDEQFF. The CDR3 DNA follows: TGTGCCAGCAGTTTACAGGGTAGCGGGGATGAGCAGTTCTTC.

This clone was found a few times. At one boundary the junction diverges from the germline segment, which might be a read error. This sequence joins TRBV7-7 and TRBJ2-3; 7 bases fit TRBD2. The CDR3 has 16 residues. Germline values: CDR1 SSHAT, CDR2 FNYEAQ (reference sequence). The CDR3: CASSLGASGSTDTQYF. The CDR3, as DNA: TGTGCTAGCAGCTTAGGTGCTAGCGGCAGCACAGATACGCAGTATTTT. Drawing the rest from reference TRBV7-7 and TRBJ2-3, the complete variable domain is GAGVSQSPRYKVTKRGQDVTLRCDPISSHATLYWYQQALGQGPEFLTYFNYEAQPDKSGLPSDRFSAERPEGSISTLTIQRTEQRDSAMYRCASSLGASGSTDTQYFGPGTRLTVL.

The chain employs TRBV19 and TRBJ1-2; 10 nucleotides align to TRBD1. Trimming removed 5 bases from V and 3 bases from J; junction bases left unmatched: 6. Germline V gene data show CDR1 as LNHDA and CDR2 as SQIVND (reference sequence). CDR3 size: 15 residues. The CDR3 nucleotides are TGTGCCAGTAGTCCTGACAGGGGGCGCGACTATGGCTACACCTTC. Translation: CASSPDRGRDYGYTF. Drawing the rest from reference TRBV19 and TRBJ1-2, the complete variable domain is DGGITQSPKYLFRKEGQNVTLSCEQNLNHDAMYWYRQDPGQGLRLIYYSQIVNDFQKGDIAEGYSVSREKKESFPLTVTSAQKNPTAFYLCASSPDRGRDYGYTFGSGTRLTVV.

This clone was seen only a few times. This rearrangement joins TRBV27 to TRBJ2-3; 8 bases match TRBD2. Per germline, CDR1 MNHEY and CDR2 SMNVEV (reference sequence). With V trimmed by 6 bases and J by 3 bases, 8 bases remained unmatched. This CDR3 has 15 residues. The CDR3 reads CASSILAGQTDTQYF. Written as DNA, the CDR3 is TGTGCCAGCAGCATCCTAGCGGGTCAGACAGATACGCAGTATTTT.

The chain employs TRBV6-5 and TRBJ2-7; weak D call: TRBD2 (5 bases). V was shortened by 2 bases and J by 2 bases, with 16 bases between the two germline ends. The length of the CDR3 is 16 residues. Germline-derived CDR1 and CDR2 are MNHEY and SVGAGI. The CDR3 nucleotides read TGTGCCAGCAGTTACGCCCGAGGGTCCGGAACCTACGAGCAGTACTTC. Its translation is CASSYARGSGTYEQYF.

The chain joins TRBV7-8 to TRBJ2-7, with 11 positions matching TRBD2. In germline, CDR1 is SGHVS, CDR2 FQNEAQ. V trimming: 3 bases; J trimming: 3 bases; junction bases outside the gene matches: 10. The CDR3 loop spans 17 amino acids. CDR3 in amino acids: CASSFRGLAGHDYEQYF. The CDR3 DNA sequence: TGTGCCAGCAGCTTCCGCGGACTAGCGGGCCATGACTACGAGCAGTACTTC.

This chain connects TRBV6-5 to TRBJ1-1; D perhaps matches TRBD1 (5 bases). The CDR3 runs to 14 residues. The V gene lost 2 bases and the J gene lost 1 base, with 8 bases spanning the gap. Germline loops: CDR1 MNHEY, CDR2 SVGAGI. Written as DNA, the CDR3 is TGTGCCAGCAGTTACGACAGCAAGAACACTGAAGCTTTCTTT. Translating gives CASSYDSKNTEAFF.

This clone was detected only once. The chain has TRBV5-1 and TRBJ1-5; weak D call: TRBD1 (6 bases). Germline-derived CDR1 and CDR2 are SGHRS and YFSETQ. The CDR3 contains 15 residues. V lost 0 bases, J lost 5 bases, and 12 bases lay in between. CDR3 nucleotides: TGCGCCAGCAGCTTGGCCGGGGGGGCTCATCAGCCCCAGCATTTT. Its protein is CASSLAGGAHQPQHF.

This clone came up once. In nucleotides, the CDR3 is TGCGCCAGCAGCCAAGGATCTAGCGGGACCCTCTACAATGAGCAGTTCTTC. It specifies CASSQGSSGTLYNEQFF. The gene calls are TRBV4-3 and TRBJ2-1; 9 bases agree with TRBD2. The V gene end was trimmed by 1 base and the J gene end by 3 bases; junction bases not matched to a gene: 7. Germline values: CDR1 LGHNA, CDR2 YSLEER. The CDR3 contains 17 residues.